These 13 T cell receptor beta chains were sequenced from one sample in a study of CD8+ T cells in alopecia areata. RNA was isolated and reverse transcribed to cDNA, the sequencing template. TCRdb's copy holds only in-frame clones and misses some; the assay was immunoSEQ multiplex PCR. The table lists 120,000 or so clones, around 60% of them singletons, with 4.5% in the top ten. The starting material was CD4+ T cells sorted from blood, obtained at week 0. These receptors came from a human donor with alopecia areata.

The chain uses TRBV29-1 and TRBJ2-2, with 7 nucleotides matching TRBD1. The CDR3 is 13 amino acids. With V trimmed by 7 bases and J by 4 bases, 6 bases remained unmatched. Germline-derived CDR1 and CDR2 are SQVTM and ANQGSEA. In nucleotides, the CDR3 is TGCAGCGCACGTAGGGGGCCCACCGGGGAGCTGTTTTTT. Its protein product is CSARRGPTGELFF.

CDR3 loop: CASSLFRPGTEGYTF. The CDR3 coding sequence is TGTGCCAGCAGCTTGTTTAGGCCCGGTACGGAGGGCTACACCTTC. The V gene is TRBV5-4, the J gene TRBJ1-2, with unresolved D. The CDR3 runs 15 residues. V gave up 1 base and J gave up 8 bases, with 18 bases separating them. Germline values: CDR1 SGHNT, CDR2 YYREEE (reference sequence). The variable domain in full, with the rest retrieved from reference TRBV5-4 and TRBJ1-2, is ETGVTQSPTHLIKTRGQQVTLRCSSQSGHNTVSWYQQALGQGPQFIFQYYREEENGRGNFPPRFSGLQFPNYSSELNVNALELDDSALYLCASSLFRPGTEGYTFGSGTRLTVV.

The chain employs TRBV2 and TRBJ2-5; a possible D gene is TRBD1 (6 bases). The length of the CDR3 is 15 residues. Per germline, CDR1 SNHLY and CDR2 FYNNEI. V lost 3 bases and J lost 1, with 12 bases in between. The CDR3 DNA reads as TGTGCCAGCAGTGAGGACAGCACCATCCAAGAGACCCAGTACTTC. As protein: CASSEDSTIQETQYF.

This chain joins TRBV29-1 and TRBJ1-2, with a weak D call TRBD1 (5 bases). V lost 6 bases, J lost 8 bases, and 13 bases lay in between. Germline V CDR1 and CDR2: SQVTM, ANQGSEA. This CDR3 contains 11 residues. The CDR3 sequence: CSVDNPGGYTF. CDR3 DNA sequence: TGCAGCGTGGACAACCCCGGGGGCTACACCTTC.

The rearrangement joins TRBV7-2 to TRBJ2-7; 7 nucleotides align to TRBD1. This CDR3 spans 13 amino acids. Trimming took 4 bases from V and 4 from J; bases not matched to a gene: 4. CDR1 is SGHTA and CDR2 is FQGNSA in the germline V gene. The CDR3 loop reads CASSWGQRYEQYF. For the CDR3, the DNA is TGTGCCAGCAGCTGGGGACAGAGATACGAGCAGTACTTC.

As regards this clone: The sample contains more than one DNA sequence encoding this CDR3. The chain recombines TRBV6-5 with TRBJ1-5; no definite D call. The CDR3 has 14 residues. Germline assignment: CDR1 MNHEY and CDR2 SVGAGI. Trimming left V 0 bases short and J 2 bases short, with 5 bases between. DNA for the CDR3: TGTGCCAGCAGTTACTCGGGAGGCAATCAGCCCCAGCATTTT. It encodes CASSYSGGNQPQHF.

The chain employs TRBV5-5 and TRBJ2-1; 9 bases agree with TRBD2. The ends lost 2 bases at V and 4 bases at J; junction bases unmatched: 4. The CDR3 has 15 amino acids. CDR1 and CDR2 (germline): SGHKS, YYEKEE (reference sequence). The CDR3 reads CASSLRLAEYNEQFF. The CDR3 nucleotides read TGTGCCAGCAGCTTACGACTAGCGGAGTACAATGAGCAGTTCTTC.

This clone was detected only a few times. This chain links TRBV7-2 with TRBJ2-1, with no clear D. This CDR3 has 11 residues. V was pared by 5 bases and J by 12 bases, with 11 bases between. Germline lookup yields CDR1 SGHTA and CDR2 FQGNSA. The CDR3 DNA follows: TGTGCCAGCAGCACACTCTCTGCGCAGTTCTTC. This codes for CASSTLSAQFF. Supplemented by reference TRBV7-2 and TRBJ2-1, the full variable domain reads GAGVSQSPSNKVTEKGKDVELRCDPISGHTALYWYRQSLGQGLEFLIYFQGNSAPDKSGLPSDRFSAERTGGSVSTLTIQRTQQEDSAVYLCASSTLSAQFFGPGTRLTVL.

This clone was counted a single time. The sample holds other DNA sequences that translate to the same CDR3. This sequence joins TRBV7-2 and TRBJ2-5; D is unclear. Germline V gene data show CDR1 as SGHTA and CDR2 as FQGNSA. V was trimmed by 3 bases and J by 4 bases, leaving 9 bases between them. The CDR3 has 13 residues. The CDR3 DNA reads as TGTGCCAGCAGCTTGGCGTCGGGAGAGACCCAGTACTTC. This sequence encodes CASSLASGETQYF.

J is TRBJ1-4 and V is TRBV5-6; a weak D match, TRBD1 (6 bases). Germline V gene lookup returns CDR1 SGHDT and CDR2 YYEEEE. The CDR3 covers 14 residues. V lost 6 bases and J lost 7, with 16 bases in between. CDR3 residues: CASNPRGSSEKLFF. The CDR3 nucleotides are TGTGCCAGCAACCCGAGGGGGTCTAGTGAAAAACTGTTTTTT.

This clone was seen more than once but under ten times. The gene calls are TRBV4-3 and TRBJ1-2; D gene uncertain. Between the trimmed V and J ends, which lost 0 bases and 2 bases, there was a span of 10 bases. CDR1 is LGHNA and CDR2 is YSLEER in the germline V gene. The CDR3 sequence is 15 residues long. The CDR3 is CASSQEPVFNYGYTF. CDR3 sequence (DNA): TGCGCCAGCAGCCAAGAGCCAGTTTTCAACTATGGCTACACCTTC.

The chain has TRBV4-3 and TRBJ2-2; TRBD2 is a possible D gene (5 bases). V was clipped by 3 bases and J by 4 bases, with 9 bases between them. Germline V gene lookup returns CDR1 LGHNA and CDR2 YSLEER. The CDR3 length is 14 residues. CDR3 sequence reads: CASSQSRGTGELFF. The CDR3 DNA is TGCGCCAGCAGCCAGTCCCGGGGCACCGGGGAGCTGTTTTTT.

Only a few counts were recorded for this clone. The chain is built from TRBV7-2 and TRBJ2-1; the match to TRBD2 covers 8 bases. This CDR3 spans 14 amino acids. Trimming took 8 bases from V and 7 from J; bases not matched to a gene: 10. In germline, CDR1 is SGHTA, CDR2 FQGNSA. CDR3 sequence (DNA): TGTGCCAGCGGTCGGGGGGGCGATTGGAATGAGCAGTTCTTC. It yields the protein CASGRGGDWNEQFF.